The clone carrying this T cell receptor beta chain was counted between two and nine times. What it recognizes is unknown. The entry originates in a study of human T cells and chemical hapten exposure. The V end lost 0 bases, the J end lost 6 bases, and 13 bases lay between the germline ends. This CDR3 comprises 14 residues. Germline values: CDR1 SGHRS, CDR2 YFSETQ. Findings and limits, study-wide: Since the donors had alopecia, their immune response may not be the same as that of healthy people.

TCRdb recomputed calls from the RACE reads with MiXCR, one row per CDR3 protein. The sample contains 150,000 to 200,000 distinct CDR3 sequences, more than 12% of which appear only once. Sample time point: patch test 1, 2 weeks after DPC sensitization. Sample treatment: therapeutic diphenylcyclopropenone sensitization with weekly scalp DPC. Non-pregnant alopecia patients aged 18 to 70, suitable for DPC therapy. This rearrangement joins TRBV5-1 to TRBJ2-7; no clear D gene. The clonotype comes from a woman aged 30 to 39 with alopecia areata. Some clones in this sample may be carry-over from other donors' samples. The sequencing used whole blood, collected in connection with sensitization to the hapten diphenylcyclopropenone (DPC). The CDR3 bases are TGCGCCAGCAGCTTGGGGCCCCAACAAGTCGAGCAGTACTTC. This codes for CASSLGPQQVEQYF.